This T cell receptor (beta chain) was recorded in a study of early T cells in non-severe SARS-CoV-2 infection. Unique molecular identifiers were affixed to single, distinct cDNA molecules. A single record per CDR3 protein comes from TCRdb applying MiXCR to the 5' RACE reads. The sample has around 77,000 distinct CDR3 sequences; approximately 14% are singletons. Trimming removed 2 bases at V and 4 bases at J, with 8 bases between. This CDR3 has 12 residues. Looked up from germline, CDR1 is DFQATT and CDR2 is SNEGSKA (reference sequence). This clonotype has just a few counts. Its antigen is unknown. Study findings and constraints: VDJdb matching favored anti-spike CD8 responses, missing private and CD4 specificities.

The chain uses TRBV20-1 and TRBJ1-1, with a weak D call TRBD1 (6 bases). The receptor was isolated from an adult who was a healthcare worker with PCR-confirmed SARS-CoV-2 infection or an uninfected control (not recorded which). This sample comprised whole blood, obtained at baseline. Here the CDR3 reads CSARQGPTEAFF. For the CDR3, the DNA is TGCAGTGCTAGACAGGGGCCCACTGAAGCTTTCTTT.